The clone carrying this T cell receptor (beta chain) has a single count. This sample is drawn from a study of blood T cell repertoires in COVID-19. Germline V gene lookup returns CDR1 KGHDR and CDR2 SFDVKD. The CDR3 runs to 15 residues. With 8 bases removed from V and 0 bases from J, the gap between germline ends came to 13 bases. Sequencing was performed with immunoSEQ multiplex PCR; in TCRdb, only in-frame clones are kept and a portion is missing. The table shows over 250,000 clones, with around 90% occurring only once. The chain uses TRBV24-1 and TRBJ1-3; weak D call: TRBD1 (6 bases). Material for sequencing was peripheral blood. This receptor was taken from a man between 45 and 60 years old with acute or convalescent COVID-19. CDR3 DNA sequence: TGTGCCACCACCGGAGGGGGGGGCTCTGGAAACACCATATATTTT. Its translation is CATTGGGGSGNTIYF.